This T cell receptor (beta chain) was sequenced for a study of T cell responses to AZD1222 COVID-19 vaccine. Method: immunoSEQ multiplex PCR; TCRdb's copy keeps in-frame clones and lacks some. The table includes 110,000 to 150,000 clones, 88% detected once. A few counts support this clone. The TCR sequence derives from an adult who received the AZD1222 COVID-19 vaccine. This specimen was peripheral blood, taken 28 days after the second AZD1222 dose.

The CDR3 is CASSQDRAAKQYF. The CDR3 nucleotides are TGTGCCAGCAGCCAAGACCGGGCAGCAAAGCAGTACTTC. The chain joins TRBV14 to TRBJ2-7; D not resolved. The CDR3 is made up of 13 amino acids. The germline V gene encodes CDR1 SGHDN and CDR2 FVKESK. Trimming stripped 0 bases from V and 8 bases from J, with 11 bases between. Together with reference TRBV14 and TRBJ2-7, the CDR3 gives the full variable domain: EAGVTQFPSHSVIEKGQTVTLRCDPISGHDNLYWYRRVMGKEIKFLLHFVKESKQDESGMPNNRFLAERTGGTYSTLKVQPAELEDSGVYFCASSQDRAAKQYFGPGTRLTVT.